The T cell receptor beta chain described here comes from a study of a mutant IDH1 vaccine in newly diagnosed glioma. Study context: Before enrollment, the patients had been treated with radiotherapy alone, temozolomide alone, or both together. Most of them had received both. Participants attended visit V12, the safety follow-up, at week 35, and then attended visit V13 at week 47. The study, taken as a whole, reports: Whatever changes occurred in top peripheral T cell clonotypes seemed unrelated to pseudoprogression.

Sequenced by immunoSEQ multiplex PCR; TCRdb stores in-frame clones only, minus some. The data show some 58,000 clones, roughly 80% seen once. This CDR3 spans 15 amino acids. Per the germline V gene, CDR1 is SGDLS and CDR2 is YYNGEE. Germline trimming cut 5 bases from V and 0 bases from J; bases unmatched to any gene: 7. Regarding this clone: No antigen is known for it.

Time point specified: week 35, safety follow-up. In the vaccine, a single dose held 300 ug of the mutant IDH1 20-mer peptide, along with topical imiquimod. V and J are TRBV9 and TRBJ2-5; the match to TRBD2 covers 7 bases. This TCR was recovered from a man aged 40-55 years with glioma. This specimen was PBMCs, taken from a glioma patient whose treatment included an IDH1 peptide vaccine. The CDR3 nucleotides read TGTGCCAGCAGTAGAATACGGGGGGACCAAGAGACCCAGTACTTC. Its protein product is CASSRIRGDQETQYF.